These 21 T cell receptor beta chains were sequenced from one sample in a study of neurological immune-mediated disorders. Indicated time point: longitudinal time-point 3. Via MiXCR, TCRdb re-called the 5' RACE reads, giving one row per CDR3 protein. The repertoire holds tens of thousands of distinct CDR3 sequences, roughly 7.7% seen once, with under 2.5% in the top ten. Sequences were obtained from PBMCs. The receptors were sampled from a middle-aged woman in good health.

This clonotype came up many times. This rearrangement joins TRBV29-1 to TRBJ2-5, with TRBD2 matching over 7 bases. Germline V gene sequence: CDR1 SQVTM, CDR2 ANQGSEA. The CDR3 is 16 amino acids. J lost 0 bases, V lost 5 bases, and 12 bases had no gene match. The DNA of the CDR3 is TGCAGCGTTCGCGGGAGTGAGGAGGGTCACCAAGAGACCCAGTACTTC. As protein: CSVRGSEEGHQETQYF.

This clonotype was detected ten times or more. This chain links TRBV7-9 with TRBJ1-2; 7 bases match TRBD1. Germline V CDR1 and CDR2: SEHNR, FQNEAQ (reference sequence). This CDR3 spans 14 amino acids. With 0 bases clipped from V and 7 bases from J, the junction kept 5 bases outside the gene matches. CDR3 sequence: CASSLAPGQAGYTF. The CDR3 nucleotides read TGTGCCAGCAGCTTAGCGCCCGGACAGGCTGGCTACACCTTC.

The sample holds many counts of this clonotype. The rearrangement links TRBV6-4 to TRBJ1-1, with 10 bases identical to TRBD1. The trim removed 6 bases at V and 7 bases at J, leaving 8 bases unmatched. This CDR3 is built from 14 residues. CDR1 is MRHNA, CDR2 SNTAGT, per germline. The CDR3 DNA sequence: TGTGCCAGCAGGCCCCGGGACAGGGGAATTGAAGCTTTCTTT. Protein sequence: CASRPRDRGIEAFF.

In this sample, this clonotype turned up many times. The chain joins TRBV7-2 to TRBJ1-5; TRBD1 agrees at 7 bases. CDR3 length equals 13 residues. Germline V gives CDR1 SGHTA, CDR2 FQGNSA. V dropped 4 bases and J dropped 7; count of bases not matched to a gene: 4. Here the CDR3 DNA reads TGTGCCAGCAGCTACGACAGGGAACAGCCCCAGCATTTT. Translation gives CASSYDREQPQHF. Using reference TRBV7-2 and TRBJ1-5 for the parts outside the CDR3, the full variable domain is GAGVSQSPSNKVTEKGKDVELRCDPISGHTALYWYRQSLGQGLEFLIYFQGNSAPDKSGLPSDRFSAERTGGSVSTLTIQRTQQEDSAVYLCASSYDREQPQHFGDGTRLSIL.

This chain joins TRBV7-2 and TRBJ1-1, with 7 bases fitting TRBD1. Germline V gene sequence: CDR1 SGHTA, CDR2 FQGNSA. The ends lost 3 bases at V and 1 base at J; junction bases unmatched: 2. The CDR3 spans 14 residues. The CDR3, as DNA: TGTGCCAGCAGCTTTTACAGGGGGAACACTGAAGCTTTCTTT. Its protein product is CASSFYRGNTEAFF.

This clonotype was observed at least ten times. This rearrangement joins TRBV5-1 to TRBJ1-2; the match to TRBD1 covers 9 bases. CDR3 length: 14 residues. V dropped 7 bases and J dropped 4; count of bases not matched to a gene: 8. Germline V gene lookup returns CDR1 SGHRS and CDR2 YFSETQ. CDR3 nucleotides: TGCGCCAGCGCCACCGGGACAGGGAGCTATGGCTACACCTTC. Encoded protein: CASATGTGSYGYTF.

This clonotype appeared many times. The chain has TRBV15 and TRBJ2-3; possibly TRBD1 for D (6 bases). The CDR3 has 14 amino acids. Trimming took off 4 bases at V and 5 bases at J, with 13 bases between the two ends. Germline V gene data show CDR1 as LNHNV and CDR2 as YYDKDF (reference sequence). CDR3 sequence reads: CATSTRVGGDTQYF. The CDR3 DNA sequence: TGTGCCACCAGCACCCGGGTAGGGGGAGATACGCAGTATTTT. The variable domain in full, completed from reference TRBV15 and TRBJ2-3, reads DAMVIQNPRYQVTQFGKPVTLSCSQTLNHNVMYWYQQKSSQAPKLLFHYYDKDFNNEADTPDNFQSRRPNTSFCFLDIRSPGLGDTAMYLCATSTRVGGDTQYFGPGTRLTVL.

This clonotype was detected ten times or more. This chain uses TRBV5-1 with TRBJ2-3; 8 bases match TRBD2. This CDR3 is 18 amino acids long. CDR1 is SGHRS, CDR2 YFSETQ, per germline. Trimming took 1 base from V and 4 from J; bases not matched to a gene: 14. In DNA form, the CDR3 reads TGCGCCAGCAGCTTGAGATCCCTAGCGTCGGGAGGGGCAGATACGCAGTATTTT. Its protein product is CASSLRSLASGGADTQYF.

This clonotype was observed at least ten times. The CDR3 DNA sequence: TGCGCCAGCAGCTTACAGGACCACGAGCAGTACTTC. Protein: CASSLQDHEQYF. This chain connects TRBV5-1 to TRBJ2-7; TRBD1 might be the D (5 bases). Germline lookup yields CDR1 SGHRS and CDR2 YFSETQ. The germline V and J ends were trimmed by 2 bases and 5 bases, with 8 bases remaining between them. The CDR3 loop spans 12 amino acids.

This clonotype was recorded many times. The J gene is TRBJ2-7, the V gene TRBV20-1; D unresolved. This CDR3 is 13 amino acids long. Trimming took 3 bases from V and 0 from J, leaving 9 bases between them. CDR1 is DFQATT, CDR2 SNEGSKA, per germline (reference sequence). CDR3 nucleotide sequence: TGCAGTGCTAGGACCGCGAGCTCCTACGAGCAGTACTTC. This codes for CSARTASSYEQYF.

This clonotype was recorded many times. The V call is TRBV24-1, the J call TRBJ1-2; a weak D match, TRBD1 (5 bases). V was trimmed by 4 bases and J by 6 bases, leaving 8 bases between them. CDR3 size: 12 residues. In germline, CDR1 is KGHDR, CDR2 SFDVKD. The CDR3 here is CATSDEGHGYTF. Written as DNA, the CDR3 is TGTGCCACCAGTGACGAGGGACATGGCTACACCTTC.

This clonotype has only one observation. J is TRBJ1-1 and V is TRBV6-1; TRBD1 matches 8 bases. V lost 6 bases to trimming and J lost 6 bases; unmatched junction nucleotides: 6. Per the germline V gene, CDR1 is MNHNS and CDR2 is SASEGT. This CDR3 has 13 amino acids. CDR3 loop: CASRLGQGAEAFF. Here the CDR3 DNA reads TGTGCCAGCAGACTCGGACAGGGAGCTGAAGCTTTCTTT.

This clonotype was counted at least ten times. The chain recombines TRBV7-8 with TRBJ2-7; 7 bases map to TRBD2. Germline assignment: CDR1 SGHVS and CDR2 FQNEAQ. The V gene end was trimmed by 3 bases and the J gene end by 7 bases; junction bases not matched to a gene: 6. The CDR3 runs 13 residues. Here the CDR3 reads CASSFSREREQYF. The CDR3 region has the DNA TGTGCCAGCAGCTTCTCGCGGGAGAGGGAGCAGTACTTC.

This clonotype was detected many times. This rearrangement joins TRBV6-2 or TRBV6-3 to TRBJ2-2, with D unclear. CDR1 MNHEY and CDR2 SVGEGT come from the germline V gene. The CDR3 consists of 11 residues. The V end was cut by 4 bases, the J end by 6 bases, with 3 bases between. CDR3 coding DNA: TGTGCCAGCAGTTGGCCCGGGGAGCTGTTTTTT. Translation gives CASSWPGELFF.

This clonotype appeared many times. This chain connects TRBV6-2 or TRBV6-3 to TRBJ2-2, with D unresolved. V lost 6 bases and J lost 2, with 7 bases in between. The CDR3 is made up of 13 amino acids. The V gene's germline CDR1 is MNHEY and CDR2 SVGEGT. This chain's CDR3 is CASREVNTGELFF. As DNA, the CDR3 is TGTGCCAGCAGGGAAGTCAACACCGGGGAGCTGTTTTTT.

The gene calls are TRBV7-2 and TRBJ2-6, with D possibly matching TRBD1 (5 bases). Germline loops: CDR1 SGHTA, CDR2 FQGNSA. The CDR3 length is 17 residues. Deletions cut 1 base from V and 2 bases from J, with 12 bases between. CDR3 in amino acids: CASSLVVVGAGANVLTF. CDR3 coding DNA: TGTGCCAGCAGCTTAGTTGTCGTAGGGGCTGGGGCCAACGTCCTGACTTTC.

Many counts were recorded for this clonotype. The V and J genes are TRBV6-2 or TRBV6-3 and TRBJ1-1; 7 bases agree with TRBD1. The CDR3 consists of 13 residues. The junction had 3 bases not matched to a gene; V was cut back by 4 bases and J by 4 bases. Germline V gene lookup returns CDR1 MNHEY and CDR2 SVGEGT. CDR3 in amino acids: CASSFDRVTEAFF. CDR3 in DNA: TGTGCCAGCAGTTTCGACAGGGTCACTGAAGCTTTCTTT.

The sample holds many counts of this clonotype. The chain links TRBV6-1 to TRBJ2-6, with 7 bases fitting TRBD1. The CDR3 loop spans 18 amino acids. Germline CDR1 MNHNS, CDR2 SASEGT. The V segment lost 8 bases and the J segment 1 base; nucleotides outside the gene matches: 14. The CDR3 sequence: CASGRGTVTFSGANVLTF. In DNA, the CDR3 is TGTGCCAGCGGAAGGGGGACAGTGACCTTTTCTGGGGCCAACGTCCTGACTTTC.

This chain uses TRBV5-1 with TRBJ2-5, with D unclear. CDR3 size: 15 residues. The V and J ends lost 0 bases and 5 bases respectively, with 14 bases between them. Germline lookup yields CDR1 SGHRS and CDR2 YFSETQ. The CDR3 reads CASSLESARQETQYF. The CDR3 DNA sequence: TGCGCCAGCAGCTTGGAATCCGCTAGGCAGGAGACCCAGTACTTC.

This clonotype was counted many times. V gene TRBV29-1 combines with J gene TRBJ2-2; D unclear. Looked up from germline, CDR1 is SQVTM and CDR2 is ANQGSEA. Trimming removed 1 base from V and 5 bases from J, with 17 bases in between. The length of the CDR3 is 16 residues. In DNA form, the CDR3 reads TGCAGCGTTGAAGGCTTCTCTGGGCAACGTACCGGGGAGCTGTTTTTT. It encodes CSVEGFSGQRTGELFF.

The chain couples TRBV14 to TRBJ1-1; D gene uncertain. Trimming took off 0 bases at V and 13 bases at J, with 15 bases between the two ends. The CDR3 spans 13 residues. Germline V gene sequence: CDR1 SGHDN, CDR2 FVKESK. The CDR3 nucleotides read TGTGCCAGCAGCCAAGATATTTTCTATGGGGTTTTCTTT. Protein product: CASSQDIFYGVFF.